One and the same sample provided the 5 T cell receptor beta chains below, sequenced in a study of blood T cells in healthy people across ages (dated by TCRdb to between 2015 and 2016). To prepare the library, 5' RACE was applied. Instrument used: Illumina HiSeq 2500. A second PCR of roughly 7 to 12 cycles was run with a J-beta primer mix and a sample-barcoded 5' primer. TCRdb redid the processing of the public reads, applying fastp at Q25 and MiXCR, and retained in-frame beta chains. Identical CDR3 proteins give one entry, which carries the most common genes and DNA. For this sample the table gives 730,000 or so distinct CDR3 sequences, of which about 40% were detected only once. The ten most abundant clones make up roughly 20% of the sample. The sequenced material came from blood. The source of these receptors is an older woman in good health.

This clonotype was picked up a small number of times. V gene TRBV14 combines with J gene TRBJ2-7, with unresolved D. In germline, CDR1 is SGHDN, CDR2 FVKESK. Trimming stripped 0 bases from V and 3 bases from J, with 12 bases between. This CDR3 comprises 15 residues. The CDR3 nucleotides are TGTGCCAGCAGCCAAGATGGCAAGCCCTACTACGAGCAGTACTTC. Translation: CASSQDGKPYYEQYF.

The V gene is TRBV29-1, the J gene TRBJ1-2; D possibly corresponds to TRBD1 (6 bases). The CDR3 extends over 12 amino acids. The germline CDR1 and CDR2 sequences are SQVTM and ANQGSEA. V lost 2 bases to trimming and J lost 5 bases, with 9 bases between them. The CDR3 region is CSVETQGYGYTF. In DNA, the CDR3 is TGCAGCGTTGAAACACAGGGATATGGCTACACCTTC.

V gene TRBV18 combines with J gene TRBJ2-7; possible D gene TRBD1, 6 bases. Germline V gene data show CDR1 as KGHSH and CDR2 as LQKENI. The CDR3 runs to 15 residues. Trimming cost V 2 bases and J 6 bases, with 17 bases left between them. The CDR3 coding sequence is TGTGCCAGCTCACCATTTGAACAGGGCCGAGGCGAGCAGTACTTC. Translated: CASSPFEQGRGEQYF.

The chain employs TRBV7-2 and TRBJ1-2; D unresolved. CDR3 length: 13 amino acids. The germline gives CDR1 SGHTA, CDR2 FQGNSA. Trimming cost V 2 bases and J 4 bases, with 8 bases left between them. The CDR3 protein is CASSLSEVYGYTF. The CDR3 DNA reads as TGTGCCAGCAGCTTATCGGAAGTCTATGGCTACACCTTC. Looking up the rest from reference TRBV7-2 and TRBJ1-2 gives the full variable domain: GAGVSQSPSNKVTEKGKDVELRCDPISGHTALYWYRQSLGQGLEFLIYFQGNSAPDKSGLPSDRFSAERTGGSVSTLTIQRTQQEDSAVYLCASSLSEVYGYTFGSGTRLTVV.

There are a few counts of this clonotype. The chain joins TRBV3-1 to TRBJ2-4, with TRBD1 matching over 7 bases. V was pared by 4 bases and J by 0 bases, with 9 bases of the junction left unmatched. The CDR3 has 17 residues. The germline gives CDR1 LGHDT, CDR2 YNNKEL (reference sequence). The CDR3 bases are TGTGCCAGCAGCCCGAGGGGGACAGCAATAGCCAAAAACATTCAGTACTTC. Its protein is CASSPRGTAIAKNIQYF.